The present entry profiles one TCR beta chain with its context. The antigen is not known. The entry originates in a study of T cell responses to AZD1222 COVID-19 vaccine. Study findings and constraints: Only a handful of AZD1222 recipients were seropositive at baseline. Spike-specific TCR breadth and depth rose after two AZD1222 doses. Donors were chiefly white British, with a greater number of females, and clonal diversity was perhaps underestimated. Without day 14 samples, only post-peak T cell repertoires were studied.

Generated by immunoSEQ multiplex PCR, the TCRdb table keeps only in-frame clones and is missing some. Of 110,000 or so clones in the sample, approximately 89% are singletons; the top ten hold about 3%. The receptor was derived from an adult in good health. The sequencing used peripheral blood, collected on day 0 of MenACWY control vaccination.

CDR3 in amino acids: CSVTALGGYTF. The CDR3 DNA sequence: TGCAGTGTTACCGCCCTTGGAGGCTACACCTTC. The V gene is TRBV20-1, the J gene TRBJ1-2; D is ambiguous. The CDR3 is 11 amino acids. Germline V CDR1 and CDR2: DFQATT, SNEGSKA (reference sequence). V was pared by 7 bases and J by 8 bases, with 14 bases between.